This T cell receptor (beta chain) was captured in a study of blood T cell repertoires in COVID-19. Participant-given clinical history determined each cohort assignment. Sequencing was performed with immunoSEQ multiplex PCR; in TCRdb, only in-frame clones are kept and a portion is missing. The sample lists about 260,000 clones; 70% to 90% were seen once. Sample: PBMCs or T cells enriched from blood (not recorded which). The receptor was isolated from a woman aged 40 to 49 with acute COVID-19.

The CDR3 DNA is TGCGCCAGCAGCTTGGCCGGGCCCCGGGACAGTCCGAACACTGAAGCTTTCTTT. Protein: CASSLAGPRDSPNTEAFF. The chain links TRBV5-1 to TRBJ1-1; 7 nucleotides agree with TRBD1. The CDR3 covers 18 residues. The germline gives CDR1 SGHRS, CDR2 YFSETQ. Trimming took 0 bases from V and 1 from J; bases not matched to a gene: 12.